This record looks at one TCR beta chain sequence and its context. Cohort 3 donors were reported recovered after two negative PCRs, clearance, or symptom resolution. The data stem from a study of blood T cell repertoires in COVID-19. Study information: T cells, B-cell-depleted T cells, or PBMCs provided the cDNA or gDNA that served as material.

CDR3 length equals 13 residues. Germline V gives CDR1 LNHDA, CDR2 SQIVND (reference sequence). V lost 9 bases and J 8 bases, leaving 16 bases between the germline ends. Here immunoSEQ multiplex PCR was the method, and the copy in TCRdb shows in-frame clones only, minus some. The sample contains approximately 220,000 clones, roughly 84% of which appear only once. Sequencing used PBMCs or T cells enriched from blood (not recorded which). The sequence came from a woman aged 40 to 50 who had recovered from COVID-19. The V gene is TRBV19, the J gene TRBJ1-4; D possibly corresponds to TRBD1 (6 bases). For the CDR3, the DNA is TGTGCCAGCCGGACAGACCTTCGGGAAAAACTGTTTTTT. Protein sequence: CASRTDLREKLFF. Full variable domain (outside the CDR3, taken from reference TRBV19 and TRBJ1-4): DGGITQSPKYLFRKEGQNVTLSCEQNLNHDAMYWYRQDPGQGLRLIYYSQIVNDFQKGDIAEGYSVSREKKESFPLTVTSAQKNPTAFYLCASRTDLREKLFFGSGTQLSVL.